This TCR beta chain derives from a study of blood T cell repertoires in COVID-19. Whole-study context: Sites in the United States, Italy and Spain provided acute and convalescent COVID-19 samples. From T cells, B-cell-depleted T cells, or PBMCs came the material, which was cDNA or gDNA.

Germline CDR1 and CDR2: SGHTA and FQGTGA. Trimming took off 1 base at V and 6 bases at J, with 6 bases between the two ends. This CDR3 contains 13 residues. This clone was seen a handful of times. Authors' processing steps: Reference gene primer amplification yielded estimated nucleated cell counts. TCRdb's table, derived via immunoSEQ multiplex PCR, lists solely in-frame clones and lacks some. The V and J calls and clone size were taken over from that table, and D and trimming were inferred from the DNA. The table shows over 150,000 clones, with 70% to 90% occurring only once. The sequence was collected from a man aged 65 to 85 with active or convalescent COVID-19. The chain employs TRBV7-3 and TRBJ2-2, with D unclear. Material for sequencing was peripheral blood. CDR3 DNA sequence: TGTGCCAGCAGCTTAATCGCGTCCGGGGAGCTGTTTTTT. Translating it yields CASSLIASGELFF.